This TCR beta chain derives from a study of shared clonotypes between healthy human individuals. Overall study results and limits: Only blood underwent sampling, and tissue repertoires likely differ.

Genomic DNA, for the unsorted samples, came from tens of millions of PBMCs. Deep was the level at which the assay was run. Method: immunoSEQ multiplex PCR; TCRdb's copy keeps in-frame clones and lacks some. The table lists fewer than 600,000 clones, more than 75% of them singletons. This clone has only one observation. The antigen is unknown. The V gene lost 0 bases and the J gene lost 0 bases, with 10 bases spanning the gap. Germline V gene data show CDR1 as SGHRS and CDR2 as YFSETQ. There are 15 residues in the CDR3. This chain uses TRBV5-1 with TRBJ2-7; no clear D. Sequencing was carried out using PBMCs. The receptor's source is a woman between 35 and 50 years old in good health. Some clones in this sample may be carry-over from other donors' samples. For the CDR3, the DNA is TGCGCCAGCAGCTTGGGCGACGCACGCTCCTACGAGCAGTACTTC. It yields the protein CASSLGDARSYEQYF.